This TCR beta chain is drawn from a study of cytomegalovirus exposure and HLA in healthy donors. On this clone: Its specificity is unknown.

Overall study findings and caveats: HLA restriction was apparent for most CMV-associated TCR beta chains in a later analysis. The analysis excluded some indistinguishable V segments, including TRBV6-2 and TRBV6-3. Overall, approximately 180 TCR beta chains were annotated as cytomegalovirus-associated.

The PCR had 60 Vbeta and 13 Jbeta primers. TCRdb's table, derived via immunoSEQ multiplex PCR, lists solely in-frame clones and lacks some. In the table there are about 190,000 clones, approximately 78% of which are singletons. The CDR3 length is 19 residues. Germline assignment: CDR1 LGHNA and CDR2 YNFKEQ. V shed 1 base and J 2 bases; nucleotides not matched to a gene: 14. This clonotype was sampled from a woman under 30 in good health and CMV-seronegative. Sequencing used PBMCs. The rearrangement uses TRBV4-2 and TRBJ2-5, with 9 bases matching TRBD2. The CDR3 DNA follows: TGTGCCAGCAGCCAAGTACTAGTCGGTAAGCGGGAGGATCAAGAGACCCAGTACTTC. It translates to CASSQVLVGKREDQETQYF.